The TCR beta chain under discussion was sequenced for a study of T cell responses to AZD1222 COVID-19 vaccine. The study, taken as a whole, reports: Of the AZD1222 recipients, only 5 to 7 were seropositive at baseline. Nearly half of spike-specific TCRs reportedly go after variant regions that carry no mutations.

Generated by immunoSEQ multiplex PCR, the TCRdb table keeps only in-frame clones and is missing some. The sample yields 95,000 to 130,000 clones, approximately 83% seen once. Trimming stripped 5 bases from V and 1 base from J, with 11 bases between. CDR3 length: 14 residues. CDR1 is SGHAT, CDR2 FQNNGV, per germline. Regarding this clone: Antigen unknown.

The input for sequencing was peripheral blood, taken on day 0 of MenACWY control vaccination. The chain carries TRBV11-2 and TRBJ1-1, with D possibly being TRBD1 (5 bases). The TCR originated in an adult in good health. The CDR3 coding sequence is TGTGCCAGCAGCCGACAGCTCTCGAACACTGAAGCTTTCTTT. The encoded protein is CASSRQLSNTEAFF. Looking up the rest from reference TRBV11-2 and TRBJ1-1 gives the full variable domain: EAGVAQSPRYKIIEKRQSVAFWCNPISGHATLYWYQQILGQGPKLLIQFQNNGVVDDSQLPKDRFSAERLKGVDSTLKIQPAKLEDSAVYLCASSRQLSNTEAFFGQGTRLTVV.